This T cell receptor (beta chain) was sequenced in a study of OX40 agonist ivuxolimab in advanced cancers. Sequenced by immunoSEQ multiplex PCR; TCRdb stores in-frame clones only, minus some. The repertoire includes 69,000 or so clones, approximately 78% of them detected once, and 4% to 6% sits in the top ten. V was cut by 4 bases and J by 2 bases, with 12 bases left in between. This CDR3 comprises 14 residues. Germline assignment: CDR1 MNHNS and CDR2 SASEGT. This clonotype was obtained from an adult with an advanced solid tumor such as melanoma, head and neck, liver or kidney cancer. Specimen: CD4+ or CD8+ T cells sorted from blood, collected in a trial of the OX40 agonist ivuxolimab. This chain connects TRBV6-1 to TRBJ2-7; TRBD1 is a possible D gene (5 bases). In DNA form, the CDR3 reads TGTGCCAGCAGTGGTCGGACAACCACCTACGAGCAGTACTTC. The encoded protein is CASSGRTTTYEQYF.